The 21 T cell receptor beta chains in this list originate from one sample, sequenced in a study of blood T cells in healthy people across ages. Together with a sample-barcoded 5' primer, a J-beta primer mix was included in a second PCR lasting about 7 to 12 cycles. TCRdb recomputed calls from the 5' RACE reads with MiXCR, one row per CDR3 protein. Of 650,000 to 800,000 distinct CDR3 sequences listed, around 42% are singletons. Sequencing was performed on blood. The source is a man aged 60-69 years in good health.

The gene calls are TRBV7-2 and TRBJ2-3; 14 bases fit TRBD2. With V trimmed by 4 bases and J by 3 bases, 12 bases remained unmatched. Germline loops: CDR1 SGHTA, CDR2 FQGNSA. This CDR3 region has 19 residues. As DNA, the CDR3 is TGTGCCAGCAGCTACTCCCCCGGGACTAGCGGGGGCCCGACAGATACGCAGTATTTT. Translating gives CASSYSPGTSGGPTDTQYF.

The chain's CDR3 is CAISDSAQETQYF. The CDR3 DNA reads TGTGCCATCAGTGATTCAGCCCAAGAGACCCAGTACTTC. The V and J genes are TRBV10-3 and TRBJ2-5, with D unclear. Germline CDR1 reads ENHRY; CDR2 reads SYGVKD. V lost 3 bases and J 1 base, leaving 6 bases between the germline ends. There are 13 residues in the CDR3.

The V gene is TRBV7-9, the J gene TRBJ2-2, with D hard to call. The CDR3 extends over 14 amino acids. Per germline, CDR1 SEHNR and CDR2 FQNEAQ (reference sequence). The germline V and J ends were trimmed by 3 bases and 4 bases, with 9 bases remaining between them. DNA for the CDR3: TGTGCCAGCAGCTTGGAACACTCCACCGGGGAGCTGTTTTTT. Its protein is CASSLEHSTGELFF.

The chain has TRBV6-5 and TRBJ1-1; 7 bases map to TRBD1. The trim removed 6 bases at V and 3 bases at J, leaving 4 bases unmatched. CDR3 length: 13 amino acids. CDR1 is MNHEY, CDR2 SVGAGI, per germline. The CDR3 DNA sequence: TGTGCCAGCAGGCCAACAGGGGACACTGAAGCTTTCTTT. Its protein product is CASRPTGDTEAFF.

The chain recombines TRBV13 with TRBJ2-7; 9 nucleotides line up with TRBD1. Germline CDR1 and CDR2: PRHDT and FYEKMQ (reference sequence). V shed 5 bases, J shed 6 bases, and the junction held 5 bases outside the gene matches. This CDR3 comprises 13 residues. The CDR3 nucleotides read TGTGCCAGCAGCGTTTCGGACAGGGGCGAGCAGTACTTC. Its protein is CASSVSDRGEQYF.

The chain uses TRBV11-2 and TRBJ1-4; maybe TRBD1 (5 bases). CDR1 is SGHAT and CDR2 is FQNNGV in the germline V gene. The CDR3 sequence is 13 residues long. With 5 bases removed from V and 5 bases from J, the gap between germline ends came to 9 bases. This CDR3 is CASSRQNNEKLFF. Written as DNA, the CDR3 is TGTGCCAGCAGCCGACAGAACAATGAAAAACTGTTTTTT.

The rearrangement joins TRBV14 to TRBJ2-7, with unresolved D. CDR3 length: 16 amino acids. V was pared by 4 bases and J by 0 bases, with 16 bases between. Germline values: CDR1 SGHDN, CDR2 FVKESK. CDR3: CASSPTLIKGSYEQYF. The CDR3 DNA reads TGTGCCAGCAGCCCAACCCTGATAAAGGGCTCCTACGAGCAGTACTTC.

This clonotype appeared a few times. The chain links TRBV6-2 or TRBV6-3 to TRBJ2-1; D not certain. V lost 0 bases to trimming and J lost 12 bases, with 9 bases between them. This CDR3 contains 12 residues. Germline loops: CDR1 MNHEY, CDR2 SVGEGT. The CDR3 coding sequence is TGTGCCAGCAGTTACTCTAGCCCAGGGCAGTTCTTC. It translates to CASSYSSPGQFF.

In this sample, this clonotype turned up a few times. The V and J genes are TRBV5-1 and TRBJ2-4; D tentatively fits TRBD1 or TRBD2 (5 bases each). The DNA end is a closer match to TRBJ2-7, so the J assignment may be wrong. CDR3 length: 17 residues. The germline V gene has CDR1 SGHRS and CDR2 YFSETQ. The CDR3 region has the DNA TGCGCCAGCAGCTTGACCACCGGGACCCAACAGGCGCGCGAGCAGTACTTC. The encoded protein is CASSLTTGTQQAREQYF.

The chain employs TRBV6-1 and TRBJ1-1; D is undetermined. V gave up 7 bases and J gave up 1 base, with 10 bases separating them. CDR1 is MNHNS, CDR2 SASEGT, per germline. The CDR3 totals 13 residues. CDR3 bases: TGTGCCAGCAATTTACTAACGAACACTGAAGCTTTCTTT. Translation: CASNLLTNTEAFF.

This clonotype was observed at least ten times. J is TRBJ2-1 and V is TRBV5-6, with TRBD2 identical over 7 bases. Germline V CDR1 and CDR2: SGHDT, YYEEEE. This CDR3 is 16 amino acids long. V lost 4 bases, J lost 5 bases, and 12 bases stayed unmatched. This CDR3 is CASSLFLFGGNNEQFF. CDR3 nucleotides: TGTGCCAGCAGCCTTTTTTTGTTCGGGGGGAACAATGAGCAGTTCTTC.

This chain joins TRBV3-1 and TRBJ2-3; TRBD1 is a possible D gene (5 bases). Trimming cost V 2 bases and J 2 bases, with 8 bases left between them. Germline CDR1 is LGHDT and CDR2 is YNNKEL (reference sequence). There are 14 residues in the CDR3. DNA of the CDR3: TGTGCCAGCAGCCAAAGCAGGGACACAGATACGCAGTATTTT. It translates to CASSQSRDTDTQYF.

This clonotype was found a few times. The chain employs TRBV14 and TRBJ2-3, with D perhaps matching TRBD1 or TRBD2 (6 bases each). The germline CDR1 and CDR2 sequences are SGHDN and FVKESK. The CDR3 extends over 13 amino acids. The V gene lost 1 base and the J gene lost 11 bases, with 13 bases spanning the gap. The CDR3 DNA sequence: TGTGCCAGCAGCCAAGCTTCGGCGGGACAGCAGTATTTT. Translated: CASSQASAGQQYF.

This clonotype has more than one count but fewer than ten. The chain uses TRBV7-6 and TRBJ2-3, with 11 bases lining up with TRBD2. Germline trimming cut 9 bases from V and 3 bases from J; bases unmatched to any gene: 11. The CDR3 is made up of 16 amino acids. The germline V gene encodes CDR1 SGHVS and CDR2 FNYEAQ. CDR3 sequence (DNA): TGTGCCAGTAGCCCTCTAGCGGGGGGAATGACAGATACGCAGTATTTT. It specifies CASSPLAGGMTDTQYF.

This clonotype has a handful of counts. This chain links TRBV5-1 with TRBJ2-4; 8 positions agree with TRBD1. Near its end, the DNA agrees better with TRBJ2-5, so the J call may be wrong. In germline, CDR1 is SGHRS, CDR2 YFSETQ. This CDR3 region has 14 residues. The CDR3 DNA is TGCGCCAGCAGCTGGGGGACAGGCCAAGAGACCCAGTACTTC. It codes for CASSWGTGQETQYF.

The rearrangement joins TRBV13 to TRBJ1-5; D ambiguous. The germline V and J ends were trimmed by 6 bases and 5 bases, with 11 bases remaining between them. Germline-derived CDR1 and CDR2 are PRHDT and FYEKMQ (reference sequence). The CDR3 is made up of 13 amino acids. The CDR3 reads CASSLNTDQPQHF. The CDR3 DNA reads as TGTGCCAGCAGTCTTAATACAGATCAGCCCCAGCATTTT.

This chain connects TRBV25-1 to TRBJ2-5; 7 bases fit TRBD2. J was trimmed by 5 bases and V by 1 base; bases with no gene match: 4. CDR1 MGHDK and CDR2 SYGVNS come from the germline V gene. The CDR3 loop spans 14 amino acids. This CDR3 reads CASSESGEGETQYF. In DNA form, the CDR3 reads TGTGCCAGCAGTGAATCCGGGGAGGGGGAGACCCAGTACTTC.

This clonotype was detected a few times. The J gene is TRBJ1-4, the V gene TRBV29-1, with D possibly TRBD1 on 6 matching bases. The CDR3 loop spans 13 amino acids. Germline CDR1 reads SQVTM; CDR2 reads ANQGSEA. V was shortened by 4 bases and J by 8 bases, with 14 bases between the two germline ends. CDR3 amino acids: CSVGDRLEEKLFF. For the CDR3, the DNA is TGCAGCGTTGGCGACAGGCTAGAAGAAAAACTGTTTTTT.

In nucleotides, the CDR3 is TGCAGTGCCCTCGCCGGGGACTCCCACGAAGGGAATGAGCAGTACTTC. Translation: CSALAGDSHEGNEQYF. The J gene is TRBJ2-5, the V gene TRBV20-1; weak D call: TRBD2 (6 bases). V dropped 6 bases and J dropped 11 bases, with 31 bases sitting between them. Germline V gene sequence: CDR1 DFQATT, CDR2 SNEGSKA (reference sequence). This CDR3 comprises 16 residues.

The chain recombines TRBV11-2 with TRBJ2-1; 7 bases are a match to TRBD2. This CDR3 has 12 residues. Trimming cost V 3 bases and J 12 bases; bases outside gene matches: 5. Germline V gives CDR1 SGHAT, CDR2 FQNNGV. CDR3 protein: CASSFGEGWQFF. The CDR3 DNA reads as TGTGCCAGCAGCTTTGGGGAGGGCTGGCAGTTCTTC.

The chain has TRBV28 and TRBJ1-1; 8 bases match TRBD1. This CDR3 spans 14 amino acids. Germline V gene data show CDR1 as MDHEN and CDR2 as SYDVKM. V trimming: 5 bases; J trimming: 3 bases; junction bases outside the gene matches: 5. The CDR3 DNA is TGTGCCAGCAGTGCAGGGGGCGTGGACACTGAAGCTTTCTTT. It codes for CASSAGGVDTEAFF.